The 13 T cell receptor beta chains below all came from one sample that was sequenced in a study of OX40 agonist ivuxolimab in advanced cancers. Generated by immunoSEQ multiplex PCR, the TCRdb table keeps only in-frame clones and is missing some. The sample includes roughly 69,000 clones, 84% seen only once; the top ten take around 9.8%. This sample comprised CD4+ or CD8+ T cells sorted from blood, obtained in a trial of the OX40 agonist ivuxolimab. These TCRs come from an adult with an advanced solid tumor such as melanoma, head and neck, liver or kidney cancer.

J is TRBJ2-5 and V is TRBV13, with 10 positions matching TRBD1. Gene TRBJ2-7 matches the end of the DNA better, so the J call may be wrong. Per germline, CDR1 PRHDT and CDR2 FYEKMQ (reference sequence). The CDR3 extends over 16 amino acids. The CDR3: CASSSTGTGDSYEQYF. CDR3 coding DNA: TGTGCCAGCAGCTCCACCGGGACAGGGGACTCCTACGAGCAGTACTTC.

The chain is built from TRBV19 and TRBJ1-5, with D maybe TRBD1 (6 bases). Germline-derived CDR1 and CDR2 are LNHDA and SQIVND (reference sequence). The CDR3 has 16 residues. V lost 7 bases, J lost 0 bases, and 16 bases lay in between. The chain's CDR3 is CASKAGAKYSNQPQHF. For the CDR3, the DNA is TGTGCCAGTAAGGCAGGGGCCAAATATAGCAATCAGCCCCAGCATTTT.

This clone was counted only a few times. Other DNA variants within this sample encode the same CDR3. The rearrangement links TRBV5-5 to TRBJ2-7; weak D call: TRBD1 (6 bases). Looked up from germline, CDR1 is SGHKS and CDR2 is YYEKEE (reference sequence). V lost 4 bases and J lost 3, with 11 bases in between. The CDR3 sequence is 13 residues long. The CDR3 sequence: CASSRTEIYEQYF. The CDR3 DNA sequence: TGTGCCAGCAGCCGGACAGAGATCTACGAGCAGTACTTC.

This rearrangement joins TRBV23-1 to TRBJ2-1; D is perhaps TRBD2 (6 bases). TRBV23-1 is sorted into the ORF group, with uncertain function. The V gene lost 6 bases and the J gene lost 3 bases, with 15 bases spanning the gap. The CDR3 is 15 residues long. The CDR3 reads CASSRDSLGYNEQFF. CDR3 DNA sequence: TGCGCCAGCAGCAGGGACTCGTTAGGCTACAATGAGCAGTTCTTC.

V is TRBV9 and J is TRBJ2-7, with a tentative D call TRBD1 (6 bases). The CDR3 consists of 14 residues. V gave up 5 bases and J gave up 0 bases, with 12 bases separating them. Germline lookup yields CDR1 SGDLS and CDR2 YYNGEE. CDR3 nucleotide sequence: TGTGCCAGCAGTGGGGGCCTCGTCTCCTACGAGCAGTACTTC. It specifies CASSGGLVSYEQYF.

V and J are TRBV6-5 and TRBJ1-6; 8 bases match TRBD1. This CDR3 contains 15 residues. Germline V gene data show CDR1 as MNHEY and CDR2 as SVGAGI. With 6 bases clipped from V and 9 bases from J, the junction kept 10 bases outside the gene matches. The CDR3 loop is CASSSGQGRTSPLHF. CDR3 nucleotide sequence: TGTGCCAGCAGCAGCGGACAGGGTCGAACTTCACCCCTCCACTTT.

This clone was counted a few times. The CDR3 protein is CASSGDTHYGYTF. CDR3 DNA sequence: TGTGCCAGCAGCGGGGACACCCACTATGGCTACACCTTC. V and J are TRBV7-9 and TRBJ1-2, with a tentative D call TRBD1 (6 bases). Germline assignment: CDR1 SEHNR and CDR2 FQNEAQ (reference sequence). CDR3 length: 13 amino acids. The V end was cut by 5 bases, the J end by 3 bases, with 10 bases between.

The chain uses TRBV18 and TRBJ2-1; D is undetermined. Germline V CDR1 and CDR2: KGHSH, LQKENI. The V end was cut by 5 bases, the J end by 1 base, with 9 bases between. The CDR3 has 14 residues. CDR3 sequence reads: CASSWQDSYNEQFF. The CDR3 DNA sequence: TGTGCCAGCTCATGGCAGGATTCCTACAATGAGCAGTTCTTC.

The V gene is TRBV19, the J gene TRBJ1-2, with D hard to call. The CDR3 totals 14 residues. Germline CDR1 reads LNHDA; CDR2 reads SQIVND (reference sequence). The V end was cut by 6 bases, the J end by 2 bases, with 13 bases between. CDR3 DNA: TGTGCCAGTAGACCGGGCAGAATAAACTATGGCTACACCTTC. This codes for CASRPGRINYGYTF.

The chain employs TRBV6-5 and TRBJ1-2, with D perhaps matching TRBD1 (5 bases). The CDR3 has 15 residues. Germline CDR1 reads MNHEY; CDR2 reads SVGAGI. V was shortened by 6 bases and J by 6 bases, with 20 bases between the two germline ends. The CDR3 region has the DNA TGTGCCAGCAGCAACTCGTGGGGCTCCGGGAATGGCTACACCTTC. Translating gives CASSNSWGSGNGYTF.

The chain has TRBV5-6 and TRBJ2-7, with D perhaps TRBD2 (6 bases). Between the trimmed V and J ends, which lost 0 bases and 4 bases, there was a span of 17 bases. The CDR3 loop spans 16 amino acids. Germline CDR1 reads SGHDT; CDR2 reads YYEEEE. The CDR3 is CASSLAGLRNGYEQYF. CDR3 coding DNA: TGTGCCAGCAGCTTGGCGGGACTGCGGAATGGGTACGAGCAGTACTTC.

This clone appeared a few times. The rearrangement joins TRBV5-6 to TRBJ2-5; TRBD1 aligns across 9 bases. The CDR3 consists of 14 residues. Trimming took 5 bases from V and 3 from J; bases not matched to a gene: 5. CDR1 SGHDT and CDR2 YYEEEE come from the germline V gene. CDR3 sequence reads: CASSRQGVEETQYF. CDR3 DNA sequence: TGTGCCAGCAGTAGACAGGGGGTTGAAGAGACCCAGTACTTC.

The rearrangement uses TRBV7-2 and TRBJ2-7; no reliable D call. Germline-derived CDR1 and CDR2 are SGHTA and FQGNSA. V was cut by 8 bases and J by 6 bases, with 17 bases left in between. The CDR3 has 13 amino acids. DNA for the CDR3: TGTGCCAGCGCCCCAGCCTTTAGACTCGAGCAGTACTTC. This codes for CASAPAFRLEQYF.